This record concerns one T cell receptor beta chain sequence. This clone has a single count. What this receptor recognizes is not known. No much larger clonotype is one base removed from it; base qualities were not supplied. The collaborating institutions used their own protocols to collect whole blood in K2EDTA tubes. For TCRbeta analysis, collaborator samples were shipped as frozen whole blood, as isolated PBMCs, or as DNA extracted from either sample type. This sample was included in a study of blood T cell repertoires in COVID-19 (dated by TCRdb to the early 2020s). Turning to the overall study: Samples covering the acute and convalescent phases of COVID-19 were provided by collaborators in the United States, Italy and Spain. Where available, HLA class I and class II types were obtained from metadata supplied by the sample provider rather than from assay-based typing. The repertoires were released in a freely available public database intended as a resource for research on the immune response to SARS-CoV-2. The material from the prospective study consisted of cDNA or gDNA derived from T cells, B-cell-depleted T cells, or PBMCs. The samples were drawn from two sources: the first 160 participants of the ongoing ImmuneRACE study, and over 950 subjects contributed by 6 global collaborators. Subjects who had been exposed to COVID-19, were actively infected with it, or had recovered from it provided the deeply sampled blood TCRbeta repertoires that made up the dataset. A de-identified subject ID, COVID-19 status, age in years and sex were almost always included in the sample metadata. The full study reports these points: The quantity of clinical and demographic metadata differed by source and by participant and was supplied without curation.

TCRbeta CDR3 regions were amplified from genomic DNA using the immunoSEQ Assay, a bias-controlled multiplex PCR. The paper's processing steps were these. The number of nucleated cells in each sample was estimated from the amplification of reference gene primers within the assay. Sequence reads were collapsed and filtered to measure the absolute abundance of every unique TCRbeta CDR3 rearrangement. For each sample, productive Simpson clonality was calculated by taking the square root of Simpson's diversity index across productive rearrangements. As stored in TCRdb, this immuneACCESS dataset retains in-frame rearrangements with V and J assigned. A fraction of the clones does not appear; measured against another copy, unresolved V genes explain less than half of the discrepancy, and the remainder lacks a known reason. D and trimming were read from the DNA, whereas the V and J calls and clone size are those reported in that table. The sample table holds some 180,000 clones, of which approximately 83% were seen once. Together, the top ten hold about a tenth of the sample.

The CDR3 contains 13 residues, cysteine and phenylalanine counted. Here the CDR3 DNA is all that survives: 39 bases in frame from base 1. The germline V gene sets CDR1 to SGHRS and CDR2 to YFSETQ. V drops 4 bases and J drops 2 bases, leaving 7 bases in between. The sample comprised peripheral blood. The receptor's source is a man between 65 and 80 years old with active or convalescent COVID-19. The V and J genes are TRBV5-1 and TRBJ2-1; the D gene lacks a confident call. The CDR3 loop reads CASSGSTYNEQFF. Read as DNA, the sequence is TGCGCCAGCAGCGGTAGTACCTACAATGAGCAGTTCTTC.